A selection of T cell receptor beta chains follows, all from one sample in a study of blood T cell repertoires in COVID-19. Sequenced by immunoSEQ multiplex PCR; TCRdb stores in-frame clones only, minus some. The data show about 75,000 clones, less than 85% seen once. Sequencing was done on a sample of peripheral blood. These receptors were taken from a human donor with acute or convalescent COVID-19. The donor label of this sample is uncertain. CDR3s include the opening cysteine and the closing phenylalanine or tryptophan. Each record gives: J gene, V gene, clone size, D gene, CDR3 DNA, CDR3 protein. A D gene is named only where the DNA matches it firmly. Clone size, where shown, is once, few, many, or a class for clones that have expanded.

TRBJ2-1,TRBV10-1,.,TRBD2,TGCGCCAGTAGCCCCGGACTAGGTGTCCCGAATGAGCAGTTCTTC,CASSPGLGVPNEQFF
TRBJ1-1,TRBV7-2,.,.,TGTGCCAGCACCTTAGGGCGGGCCTGGGCCACTGAAGCTTTCTTT,CASTLGRAWATEAFF
TRBJ2-1,TRBV12-3/TRBV12-4,few,.,TGTGCCAGCAGTTTAGCCGTCAATGAGCAGTTCTTC,CASSLAVNEQFF
TRBJ2-7,TRBV4-3,.,.,TGCGCCAGCAGCCAAGATTGGGGAGCCTACGAGCAGTACTTC,CASSQDWGAYEQYF
TRBJ2-2,TRBV7-2,.,TRBD2,TGTGCCAGCAAGCCTGGGACTAGCGTTGTATCCGGGGAGCTGTTTTTT,CASKPGTSVVSGELFF
TRBJ2-2,TRBV7-9,.,TRBD2,TGTGCCAGCAGCTCATCTAGCGGGAGGGCTACCGGGGAGCTGTTTTTT,CASSSSSGRATGELFF
TRBJ1-6,TRBV5-4,.,.,TGTGCCAGCAGCCCGGGCGGGAGCTCCTATAATTCACCCCTCCACTTT,CASSPGGSSYNSPLHF
TRBJ2-1,TRBV7-2,.,TRBD2,TGTGCCAGCAGCTTAACTCTGGCGGGAGCCTTCCATGAGCAGTTCTTC,CASSLTLAGAFHEQFF
TRBJ2-7,TRBV3-1/TRBV3-2,.,TRBD2,TGTGCCAGCAGCCTAGCGGGTTCCTCCTACGAGCAGTACTTC,CASSLAGSSYEQYF
TRBJ2-7,TRBV7-6,.,.,TGTGCCAGCAGCCCCAGCGGGTCCCCCTACGAGCAGTACTTC,CASSPSGSPYEQYF
TRBJ2-1,TRBV10-1,.,TRBD2,TGCGCCAGCAGTGGACTAGCGGGGGGGAATGAGCAGTTCTTC,CASSGLAGGNEQFF
TRBJ2-2,TRBV30,once,TRBD2,TGTGCCTTACGGACTAGCAACACCGGGGAGCTGTTTTTT,CALRTSNTGELFF
TRBJ2-4,TRBV5-1,.,.,TGCGCCAGCAGCTTGGGGGGAGCGGGCAAAAACATTCAGTACTTC,CASSLGGAGKNIQYF
TRBJ2-7,TRBV30,.,.,TGTGCCTGGAGTAGCGGCCCCTACGAGCAGTACTTC,CAWSSGPYEQYF
TRBJ1-2,TRBV10-1,.,TRBD1,TGCGCCAGCAGTGTCGGGACAGGGGCCGTCCCGTATGGCTACACCTTC,CASSVGTGAVPYGYTF
TRBJ2-1,TRBV30,.,TRBD2,TGTGCCTGGAGCAGCGGGAGCTTCAACGATGAGCAGTTCTTC,CAWSSGSFNDEQFF
TRBJ1-1,TRBV7-2,.,.,TGTGCCAGCAGCTTAGAGCAGCGCCTGAACACTGAAGCTTTCTTT,CASSLEQRLNTEAFF
TRBJ2-2,TRBV2,few,.,TGTGCCAGCCGCCGGGACTCAAACACCGGGGAGCTGTTTTTT,CASRRDSNTGELFF
TRBJ1-4,TRBV18,.,TRBD1,TGTGCCAGCTCAGCAGACAGGGCTCCTAATGAAAAACTGTTTTTT,CASSADRAPNEKLFF
TRBJ2-5,TRBV6-5,.,TRBD2,TGTGCCAGCAGTCGGGGACTATGGGGGGAGACCCAGTACTTC,CASSRGLWGETQYF
TRBJ2-3,TRBV6-4,.,.,TGTGCCAGCAGTGACTCTAGTACGAGAAGCACAGATACGCAGTATTTT,CASSDSSTRSTDTQYF
TRBJ1-4,TRBV2,.,.,TGTGCCAGCAGAAGGGACACAAATGAAAAACTGTTTTTT,CASRRDTNEKLFF
TRBJ2-2,TRBV28,once,TRBD2,TGTGCCAGCATGGGCCGCGGGAGAGGGGGGGAGCTGTTTTTT,CASMGRGRGGELFF
TRBJ2-7,TRBV27,.,TRBD2,TGTGCCAGCACCCCGCCGGGGGGGCGCCGATACGAGCAGTACTTC,CASTPPGGRRYEQYF
TRBJ2-5,TRBV5-1,.,TRBD1,TGCGCCAGCAGCCTCAATTGGGACAGGGAAGAGACCCAGTACTTC,CASSLNWDREETQYF
TRBJ2-2,TRBV9,.,TRBD1,TGTGCCAGCAGCGTACAACAGGGGGGAGTTTCCGGGGAGCTGTTTTTT,CASSVQQGGVSGELFF
TRBJ1-5,TRBV21-1,few,.,TGTGCCAGCAGCAAAGTAGAGGCAAGACGTCAGCCCCAGCATTTT,CASSKVEARRQPQHF
TRBJ1-2,TRBV6-1,.,.,TGTGCCAGCAGTGACGGGGGGGGCAGGATCGGTGGGGTGACCTATGGCTACACCTTC,CASSDGGGRIGGVTYGYTF
TRBJ2-1,TRBV29-1,.,TRBD2,TGCAGCGTTATGACTAGCGGATACAATGAGCAGTTCTTC,CSVMTSGYNEQFF
TRBJ1-1,TRBV2,few,.,TGTGCCAGCATAAAGGGGGTAAGCACTGAAGCTTTCTTT,CASIKGVSTEAFF
TRBJ1-1,TRBV24-1,.,.,TGTGCCACCAGTGATGGCAGATTGAACACTGAAGCTTTCTTT,CATSDGRLNTEAFF
TRBJ1-3,TRBV29-1,.,.,TGCAGCGCAGGAGGCGGCTCTGGAAACACCATATATTTT,CSAGGGSGNTIYF
TRBJ2-7,TRBV7-2,few,TRBD1,TGTGCCAGCAGCCCCGGGGGGGACAGGGGAGGGTACGAGCAGTACTTC,CASSPGGDRGGYEQYF
TRBJ2-7,TRBV5-1,.,TRBD2,TGCGCCAGCAGGGGCGGACTAGCGGGTTACGAGCAGTACTTC,CASRGGLAGYEQYF
TRBJ1-2,TRBV12-3/TRBV12-4,.,.,TGTGCCAGCAGCCTAGAACACGGCTACACCTTC,CASSLEHGYTF
TRBJ1-6,TRBV3-1/TRBV3-2,.,.,TGTGCCAGCAGCCCAAGAGAAAGGGGGTATAATTCACCCCTCCACTTT,CASSPRERGYNSPLHF
TRBJ1-5,TRBV15,.,TRBD1,TGTGCCACCAGCAGAGCCCAGGGGGTCTATAGCAATCAGCCCCAGCATTTT,CATSRAQGVYSNQPQHF
TRBJ1-2,TRBV28,.,.,TGTGCCAGCAGTCCGGCAGGTTGGGACTATGGCTACACCTTC,CASSPAGWDYGYTF
TRBJ2-3,TRBV11-3,.,TRBD2,TGTGCCAGCAGCTTAACAGCGGGGGGTTGGGATACGCAGTATTTT,CASSLTAGGWDTQYF
TRBJ2-7,TRBV30,few,TRBD1,TGTGCCTGGAGTGGGACAGGGAGCTACGAGCAGTACTTC,CAWSGTGSYEQYF
TRBJ2-2,TRBV5-6,.,.,TGTGCCAGCAGCTCCCTAGACGTTTCCGGGGAGCTGTTTTTT,CASSSLDVSGELFF
TRBJ2-2,TRBV7-3,.,.,TGTGCCAGCAGCCCCCGAGTAGCGAACACCGGGGAGCTGTTTTTT,CASSPRVANTGELFF
TRBJ1-4,TRBV18,.,.,TGTGCCAGCTCACCACCGGTTTTAGGGGCAGAAAAACTGTTTTTT,CASSPPVLGAEKLFF